The clone carrying this T cell receptor beta chain was observed a few times. Its target is unknown. In total, each donor contributed a single heparinised blood draw that averaged roughly 100 mL. CD4+ naive, central memory, regulatory and stem cell-like memory cells were sorted via CD45RO/CCR7/CD25/CD127/CD95/CD27. Germline lookup yields CDR1 MNHEY and CDR2 SVGAGI. V was trimmed by 9 bases and J by 5 bases, leaving 7 bases between them. This CDR3 comprises 10 residues. Since all of the isolated RNA was reverse transcribed, expressed TCRB transcripts were what got sequenced. The repertoire was sequenced with immunoSEQ multiplex PCR; TCRdb's copy has only in-frame clones and lacks some. Of some 400,000 clones listed, about 15% were seen once; the top ten hold 0.019%. The data were obtained in a study of beta chain features in type 1 diabetes. General study results and limits: VDJ junctions sequenced from type 1 diabetes patients showed fewer insertions and more deletions. Across all four CD4+ subsets, people with type 1 diabetes showed modestly shorter TCRB CDR3s.

The clonotype comes from a woman between 18 and 29 years old in good health. This rearrangement joins TRBV6-5 to TRBJ2-5; the D is unclear. The sequencing sample was made of naive CD4+ T cells from blood. Here the CDR3 DNA reads TGTGCCAGACTAAGGGAGACCCAGTACTTC. Its translation is CARLRETQYF.